This entry features one T cell receptor (beta chain) sequence. CDR3 length: 13 amino acids. The V gene end was trimmed by 2 bases and the J gene end by 9 bases; junction bases not matched to a gene: 5. Looked up from germline, CDR1 is SGDLS and CDR2 is YYNGEE. These data belong to a study of blood T cell repertoires in COVID-19. On the study more broadly: Sources were T cells, B-cell-depleted T cells, or PBMCs; the material itself was cDNA or gDNA.

Libraries were prepared by immunoSEQ multiplex PCR; TCRdb keeps only in-frame clonotypes and omits some of them. Of some 160,000 clones listed, 80% to 90% were seen once; the top ten hold under 3.5%. Patients of the Seattle cohort, enrolled during active infection, were followed longitudinally. The sequencing input was peripheral blood. This sequence was found in an elderly woman with COVID-19, enrolled during active disease. The J gene is TRBJ1-5, the V gene TRBV9; 7 nucleotides align to TRBD1. This CDR3 is CASSVTGDRPQHF. CDR3 nucleotides: TGTGCCAGCAGCGTCACAGGGGACAGGCCCCAGCATTTT.